This entry features one TCR beta chain sequence. The data belong to a study of blood T cell repertoires in COVID-19. Across the whole study: The samples span acute and convalescent COVID-19 from the United States, Italy and Spain.

Clones were sequenced by immunoSEQ multiplex PCR, and TCRdb holds only the in-frame ones, with some missing. The sample has about 88,000 clones; approximately 88% are singletons. Germline V gene lookup returns CDR1 SNHLY and CDR2 FYNNEI. The CDR3 has 16 amino acids. V dropped 6 bases and J dropped 0 bases, with 17 bases sitting between them. J is TRBJ1-1 and V is TRBV2; maybe TRBD1 (6 bases). This receptor was taken from a woman in her sixties with COVID-19, enrolled during active disease. The sequenced sample consisted of peripheral blood. CDR3 bases: TGTGCCAGCAGCCGAAGAAGGCAGGGGATGAACACTGAAGCTTTCTTT. Translated: CASSRRRQGMNTEAFF.